The clone carrying this T cell receptor beta chain showed up just a few times. Its specificity is unknown. Primers for the PCR totalled 60 Vbeta and 13 Jbeta. Clones were sequenced by immunoSEQ multiplex PCR, and TCRdb holds only the in-frame ones, with some missing. The sample has approximately 100,000 clones, over 60% seen once. The sample originates from a study of cytomegalovirus exposure and HLA in healthy donors. Study-wide points: In a later analysis, V- and J-gene trimming of beta chains associated with a DCLRE1C missense variant, replicated independently. More clonal expansion characterized HLA-associated TCR beta chains than equally common others in a later analysis. For most TCR sequences rarity was the rule, although some public TCRs occurred in many donors.

Sequences were obtained from PBMCs. This receptor was identified in a female donor in good health and CMV-seropositive.

The CDR3 DNA sequence: TGTGCCAGCTCACCAAGGTCCCCCGACAGGGTGGGAGTGAACACTGAAGCTTTCTTT. Translated: CASSPRSPDRVGVNTEAFF. This chain joins TRBV18 and TRBJ1-1, with 7 nucleotides matching TRBD1. The CDR3 is made up of 19 amino acids. The germline V gene encodes CDR1 KGHSH and CDR2 LQKENI. Trimming at V came to 2 bases and at J to 0 bases, leaving 15 bases not matched to a gene.